The 22 T cell receptor beta chains below all came from one sample that was sequenced in a study of tissue T cells after allogeneic stem cell transplantation. Clones were read by immunoSEQ multiplex PCR, and TCRdb kept only the in-frame ones, dropping some. The repertoire holds more than 4,000 clones, with approximately 50% as singletons. Stated time point: mouse harvest day 14 after allogeneic transplant. The graft held 10^6 splenic CD5+ T cells and 10^7 T-cell-depleted bone marrow cells. Sequencing input: gut tissue. These receptors were taken from a female BALB/c mouse given C57BL/6 T cells with graft-versus-host disease after an allogeneic hematopoietic cell transplant.

About this clone: The genes and germline here are from mouse. The CDR3 end is not reached by the read, which stops 1 residue before it; the germline J gene fills it in. This rearrangement joins TRBV12-1 to TRBJ1-4; 10 bases line up with TRBD1. CDR1 and CDR2 from the germline V gene are SGHSN and HYEKVE. J was trimmed by 3 bases and V by 4 bases; bases with no gene match: 4. This CDR3 is built from 15 residues. The sequenced part of the CDR3 DNA is TGTGCCAGCTCCCGACAGGGGGCGACCAACGAAAGATTATTT. Translating it yields CASSRQGATNERLF. The full CDR3 protein is CASSRQGATNERLFF.

This clone was detected a few times. Gene names and germline match the mouse. The CDR3 end falls 1 residue outside the read, so it is completed with the germline J gene. V is TRBV26 and J is TRBJ2-7, with D perhaps TRBD1 (6 bases). This CDR3 has 14 amino acids. CDR1 KGHPV and CDR2 FQNQEV come from the germline V gene (reference sequence). The V end lost 2 bases, the J end lost 2 bases, and 10 bases lay between the germline ends. CDR3: CASSLRGIAYEQYF. The sequenced CDR3 bases are TGTGCCAGCAGTCTGAGGGGGATCGCCTATGAACAGTAC.

Comment on this clone: Gene names denote mouse genes. The CDR3 end falls 1 residue outside the read, so it is completed with the germline J gene. This chain connects TRBV26 to TRBJ2-4; the match to TRBD2 covers 7 bases. CDR3 size: 14 residues. Germline V gene lookup returns CDR1 KGHPV and CDR2 FQNQEV (reference sequence). After removal of 5 bases from V and 2 bases from J, the junction contained 4 bases not matched to a gene. CDR3 DNA (partial): TGTGCCAGCAGTTTGACTGGGTATCAAAACACCTTGTAC. Amino acids: CASSLTGYQNTLY. The full CDR3 protein is CASSLTGYQNTLYF.

This clone appeared a few times. These gene names are mouse names. The read ends 1 residue before the CDR3 terminus; that terminus is restored from the germline J gene. The rearrangement joins TRBV31 to TRBJ1-5, with D possibly matching TRBD1 (5 bases). V dropped 3 bases and J dropped 1 base, with 7 bases sitting between them. Germline assignment: CDR1 GKSSPN and CDR2 SITVG. The CDR3 has 13 residues. CDR3 bases read: TGTGCCTGGAGACGGACAAACAACCAGGCTCCGCTT. Translating gives CAWRRTNNQAPL. The CDR3, in full, reads CAWRRTNNQAPLF.

By share of the sample, this clone is hyperexpanded. Genes and germline come from the mouse. The CDR3 end falls 1 residue outside the read, so it is completed with the germline J gene. The chain recombines TRBV26 with TRBJ1-4, with D perhaps TRBD1 (6 bases). V lost 1 base and J 0 bases, leaving 9 bases between the germline ends. The CDR3 runs to 16 residues. Germline V CDR1 and CDR2: KGHPV, FQNQEV (reference sequence). CDR3 amino acids: CASSLWGAVSNERLFF. The CDR3 DNA, read in part, is TGTGCCAGCAGTCTGTGGGGGGCCGTTTCCAACGAAAGATTATTT.

Worth noting for this clone: The gene symbols are mouse symbols. The read ends 1 residue shy of where the CDR3 ends; the end is completed using the germline J gene. The genes are TRBV13-3 and TRBJ2-1; perhaps TRBD2 as D (7 bases). The CDR3 spans 14 residues. With 3 bases removed from V and 4 bases from J, the gap between germline ends came to 11 bases. Germline V gene sequence: CDR1 NNHDY, CDR2 SYVADS. The CDR3 loop reads CASSAGGGYAEQFF. The DNA read from the CDR3 is TGTGCCAGCAGTGCGGGGGGCGGGTATGCTGAGCAGTTC.

This clone is categorized as large. The gene symbols are mouse symbols. The CDR3 is cut off 1 residue early in the read; its end comes from the germline J gene. The chain combines TRBV16 with TRBJ2-7, with 11 bases lining up with TRBD1. CDR1 and CDR2 from the germline V gene are SGHSA and FRNQAP. Losses at the gene ends were 4 bases for V and 0 bases for J; bases not matched to a gene: 5. The CDR3 runs 16 residues. The covered CDR3 bases are TGTGCAAGCAGCTCCTCCGGGACAGGGGGCTCCTATGAACAGTAC. Encoded protein: CASSSSGTGGSYEQY. The CDR3 in full is CASSSSGTGGSYEQYF.

About this clone itself: Here the gene names and germline are mouse. Read sequence stops 1 residue before the CDR3 end, and the germline J gene provides the missing end. This sequence joins TRBV12-1 and TRBJ2-5; 12 positions match TRBD2. Germline values: CDR1 SGHSN, CDR2 HYEKVE. V lost 3 bases and J lost 5; bases outside the gene matches: 5. This CDR3 is built from 15 residues. The covered CDR3 bases are TGTGCCAGCTCTTCCCGGGACTGGGGGGCAGACACCCAGTAC. This sequence encodes CASSSRDWGADTQY. The whole CDR3 protein is CASSSRDWGADTQYF.

Of note for this clone: Gene names refer to mouse genes. The observed sequence ends 1 residue before the CDR3 terminus, with the missing tail filled in from the germline J gene. The V and J genes are TRBV13-3 and TRBJ2-3; 9 bases align to TRBD1. This CDR3 comprises 14 residues. The ends lost 5 bases at V and 0 bases at J; junction bases unmatched: 1. Looked up from germline, CDR1 is NNHDY and CDR2 is SYVADS. The CDR3 protein is CASRDRGSAETLYF. The sequenced part of the CDR3 DNA is TGTGCCAGCAGGGACAGGGGAAGTGCAGAAACGCTGTAT.

A remark on this clone: Here the gene names and germline are mouse. Read coverage stops 1 residue before the CDR3 terminus; the germline J gene supplies the remainder. Other DNA sequences in the sample encode the same CDR3. The V call is TRBV26, the J call TRBJ1-3; D is ambiguous. The CDR3 is made up of 14 amino acids. Between the trimmed V and J ends, which lost 3 bases and 4 bases, there was a span of 10 bases. Germline CDR1 and CDR2: KGHPV and FQNQEV (reference sequence). The CDR3 DNA, read in part, is TGTGCCAGCAGTCTACCACATTCCGGAAATACGCTCTAT. This sequence encodes CASSLPHSGNTLY. The entire CDR3 is CASSLPHSGNTLYF.

In the case of this clone: Gene names are the mouse ones. The read terminates 1 residue before the CDR3 end, so the remaining end is supplied by the germline J gene. The V call is TRBV1, the J call TRBJ2-4; the D gene could be TRBD1 or TRBD2 (5 bases each). V was clipped by 1 base and J by 5 bases, with 7 bases between them. CDR1 and CDR2 from the germline V gene are NSQYPW and LRSPGD (reference sequence). The length of the CDR3 is 13 residues. Incomplete CDR3 DNA: TGCACCTGCAGTGCAGGGGGGAGAAACACCTTGTAC. Translated, it gives CTCSAGGRNTLY. The whole CDR3 is CTCSAGGRNTLYF.

This clone was observed a handful of times. Mouse names are used for the genes. Read coverage stops 1 residue before the CDR3 terminus; the germline J gene supplies the remainder. This rearrangement joins TRBV26 to TRBJ1-3; a weak D match, TRBD1 (5 bases). The CDR3 runs to 14 residues. Trimming removed 6 bases from V and 0 bases from J, with 9 bases in between. Germline V gives CDR1 KGHPV, CDR2 FQNQEV (reference sequence). The covered CDR3 bases are TGTGCCAGCAGCCCCGGGACTTCTGGAAATACGCTCTAT. It encodes CASSPGTSGNTLY. In full, the CDR3 reads CASSPGTSGNTLYF.

In this sample, this clone turned up a few times. Gene names are mouse gene names. The read ends 1 residue before the CDR3 terminus; that terminus is restored from the germline J gene. The rearrangement links TRBV13-1 to TRBJ1-6; a possible D gene is TRBD1 (5 bases). TRBJ1-6 is marked as an open reading frame, function uncertain. CDR1 and CDR2 (germline): NSHNY, SYGAGN. V lost 3 bases to trimming and J lost 7 bases, with 8 bases between them. The CDR3 is made up of 13 amino acids. Incomplete CDR3 DNA: TGTGCCAGCAGTGGCAGGGACAATTCGCCCCTCTAC. Encoded protein: CASSGRDNSPLY. The full CDR3 protein is CASSGRDNSPLYF.

This clone is termed large. These gene names are mouse names. Read data end 1 residue before the CDR3 end; the end is taken from the germline J gene. V is TRBV26 and J is TRBJ1-5; D gene unclear. Germline V lookup: CDR1 KGHPV, CDR2 FQNQEV (reference sequence). V was cut by 3 bases and J by 2 bases, with 5 bases left in between. This CDR3 has 13 amino acids. This chain's CDR3 is CASSLRYNQAPLF. CDR3 DNA, as far as it was read: TGTGCCAGCAGTCTTCGGTACAACCAGGCTCCGCTT. The entire variable domain, with the rest obtained from reference TRBV26 and TRBJ1-5, is as follows: NSKVIQTPRYLVKGQGQKAKMRCIPEKGHPVVFWYQQNKNNEFKFLINFQNQEVLQQIDMTEKRFSAECPSNSPCSLEIQSSEAGDSALYLCASSLRYNQAPLFGEGTRLSVL.

This clone came up a few times. The gene names here belong to mouse. The read stops 1 residue short of the end of the CDR3; the missing end is completed from the germline J gene. The gene calls are TRBV26 and TRBJ2-7, with 9 bases that match TRBD2. The length of the CDR3 is 14 residues. The trim removed 2 bases at V and 6 bases at J, leaving 5 bases unmatched. CDR1 and CDR2 from the germline V gene are KGHPV and FQNQEV (reference sequence). CDR3 region: CASSLNWGESEQYF. The covered CDR3 bases are TGTGCCAGCAGTCTGAACTGGGGGGAGAGTGAACAGTAC.

Of note for this clone: The gene symbols are mouse symbols. With the read ending 1 residue before the CDR3 end, the germline J gene is used to fill in that end. This chain links TRBV31 with TRBJ2-4; no clear D. CDR1 and CDR2 (germline): GKSSPN, SITVG. V gave up 3 bases and J gave up 0 bases, with 7 bases separating them. The CDR3 contains 13 residues. The CDR3 region is CAWSQTSQNTLYF. Partial CDR3 DNA: TGTGCCTGGAGCCAAACTAGTCAAAACACCTTGTAC.

This clone was counted between two and nine times. Genes and germline come from the mouse. Sequencing ends 1 residue short of the CDR3 end; the germline J gene provides the rest. The chain links TRBV26 to TRBJ2-2, with no clear D. Germline loops: CDR1 KGHPV, CDR2 FQNQEV (reference sequence). V was shortened by 2 bases and J by 2 bases, with 6 bases between the two germline ends. This CDR3 contains 14 residues. This CDR3 is CASSLEQNTGQLYF. CDR3 DNA, as far as it was read: TGTGCCAGCAGTCTGGAGCAGAACACCGGGCAGCTCTAC. Using reference TRBV26 and TRBJ2-2 for the parts outside the CDR3, the full variable domain is NSKVIQTPRYLVKGQGQKAKMRCIPEKGHPVVFWYQQNKNNEFKFLINFQNQEVLQQIDMTEKRFSAECPSNSPCSLEIQSSEAGDSALYLCASSLEQNTGQLYFGEGSKLTVL.

For this clone: Gene names and germline refer to mouse. The read comes to an end 1 residue before the CDR3 does, leaving the germline J gene to fill in the end. The V and J genes are TRBV12-1 and TRBJ2-3; no reliable D call. This CDR3 has 14 residues. Trimming took off 0 bases at V and 0 bases at J, with 6 bases between the two ends. CDR1 is SGHSN and CDR2 is HYEKVE in the germline V gene. The sequenced part of the CDR3 DNA is TGTGCCAGCTCTCTCCGATCTAGTGCAGAAACGCTGTAT. The encoded protein is CASSLRSSAETLY. The complete CDR3 reads CASSLRSSAETLYF.

Remarks on this clone: The gene names here belong to mouse. The CDR3 end lies 1 residue beyond the end of the read and is filled in from the germline J gene. The genes are TRBV23 and TRBJ2-1. The CDR3 totals 10 residues. The V gene's germline CDR1 is KGHTA and CDR2 FQNQQP. The sequenced CDR3 bases are TGCTCCAGCAGTCCCCCTGAGCAGTTC. Translation gives CSSSPPEQF. In full, the CDR3 reads CSSSPPEQFF.

A note on this clone: Gene and germline names: mouse. The read falls 1 residue short of the CDR3 end, and the missing part is taken from the germline J gene. This CDR3 is also generated by other DNA sequences in the sample. This chain uses TRBV23 with TRBJ1-3. The CDR3 spans 14 residues. Germline CDR1 and CDR2: KGHTA and FQNQQP. CDR3 region: CSSSQGAPGNTLYF. Incomplete CDR3 DNA: TGCTCCAGCAGTCAGGGGGCGCCTGGAAATACGCTCTAT.

Concerning this clone itself: These gene names are mouse names. Read data end 1 residue before the CDR3 end; the end is taken from the germline J gene. This chain uses TRBV13-3 with TRBJ2-4; D is possibly TRBD1 or TRBD2 (5 bases each). The germline V and J ends were trimmed by 0 bases and 3 bases, with 11 bases remaining between them. Germline CDR1 is NNHDY and CDR2 is SYVADS. This CDR3 region has 15 residues. The CDR3 loop reads CASSDEGGAQNTLYF. CDR3 bases read: TGTGCCAGCAGTGATGAGGGAGGGGCGCAAAACACCTTGTAC.

This clone was seen a handful of times. The listed genes are named as in mouse. The missing CDR3 end, 1 residue past where the read stops, is filled in from the germline J gene. V usage is TRBV5 and J usage is TRBJ2-1, with TRBD2 matching 8 bases. In germline, CDR1 is LGHNA, CDR2 YNLKQL (reference sequence). The CDR3 covers 15 residues. V shed 0 bases and J 7 bases; nucleotides not matched to a gene: 5. This chain's CDR3 is CASSQDWGAGAEQFF. CDR3 DNA (partial): TGTGCCAGCAGCCAAGACTGGGGGGCGGGGGCTGAGCAGTTC.